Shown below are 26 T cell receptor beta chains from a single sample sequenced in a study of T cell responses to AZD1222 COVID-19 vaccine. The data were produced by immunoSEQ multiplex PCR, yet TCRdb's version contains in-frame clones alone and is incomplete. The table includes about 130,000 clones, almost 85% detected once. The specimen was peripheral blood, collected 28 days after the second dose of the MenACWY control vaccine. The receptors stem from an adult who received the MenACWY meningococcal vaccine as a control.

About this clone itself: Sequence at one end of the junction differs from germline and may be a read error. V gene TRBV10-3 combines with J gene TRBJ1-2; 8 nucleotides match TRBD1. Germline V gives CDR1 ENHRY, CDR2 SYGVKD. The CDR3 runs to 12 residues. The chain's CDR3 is CAIRGTGYGHTF. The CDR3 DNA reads TGTGCCATCAGGGGGACAGGCTATGGCCACACCTTC.

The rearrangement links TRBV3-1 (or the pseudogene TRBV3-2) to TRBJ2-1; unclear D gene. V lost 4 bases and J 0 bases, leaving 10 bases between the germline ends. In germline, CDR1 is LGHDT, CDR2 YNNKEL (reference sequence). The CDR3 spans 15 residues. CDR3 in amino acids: CASSPTLSSYNEQFF. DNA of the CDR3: TGTGCCAGCAGCCCCACATTGAGCTCCTACAATGAGCAGTTCTTC.

CDR3 residues: CASSGGQGSSYNSPLHF. As DNA, the CDR3 is TGTGCCAGCAGCGGGGGACAGGGGAGCTCCTATAATTCACCCCTCCACTTT. V and J are TRBV9 and TRBJ1-6; 10 nucleotides line up with TRBD1. J lost 0 bases, V lost 3 bases, and 3 bases had no gene match. This CDR3 has 17 amino acids. CDR1 and CDR2 (germline): SGDLS, YYNGEE.

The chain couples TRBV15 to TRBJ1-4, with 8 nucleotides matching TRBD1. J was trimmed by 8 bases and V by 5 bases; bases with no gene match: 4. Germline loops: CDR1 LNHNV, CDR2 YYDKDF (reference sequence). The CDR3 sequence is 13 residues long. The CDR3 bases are TGTGCCACCAGCCGGACAGGGCGCGAAAAACTGTTTTTT. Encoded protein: CATSRTGREKLFF.

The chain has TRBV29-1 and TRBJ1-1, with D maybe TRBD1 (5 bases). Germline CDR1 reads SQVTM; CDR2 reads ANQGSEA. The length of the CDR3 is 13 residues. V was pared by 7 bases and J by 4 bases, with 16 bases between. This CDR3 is CSATDSGGTEAFF. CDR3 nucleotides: TGCAGCGCTACGGACTCCGGGGGCACTGAAGCTTTCTTT.

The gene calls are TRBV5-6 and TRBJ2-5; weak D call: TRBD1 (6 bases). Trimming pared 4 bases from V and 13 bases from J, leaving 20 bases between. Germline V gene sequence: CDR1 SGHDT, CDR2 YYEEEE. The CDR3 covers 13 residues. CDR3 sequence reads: CASSGTGHGGGYF. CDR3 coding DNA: TGTGCCAGCAGCGGAACGGGACACGGTGGGGGGTACTTC.

CDR3 sequence (DNA): TGTGCCAGCAGCTTGGGCACGGGCAATGAGCAGTTCTTC. As protein: CASSLGTGNEQFF. The rearrangement uses TRBV5-6 and TRBJ2-1; D is ambiguous. Germline CDR1 SGHDT, CDR2 YYEEEE. V lost 0 bases to trimming and J lost 6 bases, with 7 bases between them. The CDR3 runs to 13 residues.

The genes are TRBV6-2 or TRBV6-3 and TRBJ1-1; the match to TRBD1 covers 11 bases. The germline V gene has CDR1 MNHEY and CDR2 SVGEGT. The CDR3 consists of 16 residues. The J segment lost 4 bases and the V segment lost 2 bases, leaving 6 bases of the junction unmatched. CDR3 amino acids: CASSYGTGGIGTEAFF. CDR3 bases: TGTGCCAGCAGTTACGGGACAGGGGGGATAGGCACTGAAGCTTTCTTT.

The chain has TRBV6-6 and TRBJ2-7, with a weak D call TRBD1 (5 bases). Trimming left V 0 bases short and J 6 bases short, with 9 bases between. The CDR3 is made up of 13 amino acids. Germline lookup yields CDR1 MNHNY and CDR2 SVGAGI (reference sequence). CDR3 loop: CASSYSGLSEQYF. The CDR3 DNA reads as TGTGCCAGCAGTTACTCGGGGCTGTCCGAGCAGTACTTC.

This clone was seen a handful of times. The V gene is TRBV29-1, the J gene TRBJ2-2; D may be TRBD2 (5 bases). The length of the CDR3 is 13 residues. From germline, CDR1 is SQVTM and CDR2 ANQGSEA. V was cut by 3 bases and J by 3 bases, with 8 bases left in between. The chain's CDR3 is CSVDSGYTGELFF. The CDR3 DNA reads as TGCAGCGTTGATTCGGGGTACACCGGGGAGCTGTTTTTT.

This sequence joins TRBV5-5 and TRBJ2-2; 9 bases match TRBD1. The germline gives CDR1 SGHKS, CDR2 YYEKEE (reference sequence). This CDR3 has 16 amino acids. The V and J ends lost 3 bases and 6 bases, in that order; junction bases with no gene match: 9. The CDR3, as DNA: TGTGCCAGCAGCTCCCGCACGGACAGGGGATCCGGGGAGCTGTTTTTT. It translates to CASSSRTDRGSGELFF.

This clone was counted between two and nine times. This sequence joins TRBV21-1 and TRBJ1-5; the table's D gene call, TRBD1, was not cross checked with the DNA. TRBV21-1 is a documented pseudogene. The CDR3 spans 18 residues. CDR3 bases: TGTGCCAGCAGCAAAGGTAACAGGGGAGTAGGTGGCAATCAGCCCCAGCATTTT. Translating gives CASSKGNRGVGGNQPQHF.

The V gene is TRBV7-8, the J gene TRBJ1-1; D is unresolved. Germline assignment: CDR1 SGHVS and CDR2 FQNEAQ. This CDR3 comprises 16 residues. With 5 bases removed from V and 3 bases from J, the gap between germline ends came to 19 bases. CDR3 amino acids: CASSPRRRIRDTEAFF. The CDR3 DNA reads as TGTGCCAGCAGCCCCCGACGCCGCATTAGGGACACTGAAGCTTTCTTT.

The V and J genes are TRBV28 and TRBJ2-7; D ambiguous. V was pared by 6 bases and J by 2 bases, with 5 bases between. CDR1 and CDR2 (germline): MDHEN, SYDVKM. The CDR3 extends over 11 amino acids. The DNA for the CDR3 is TGTGCCAGCAGCCAAACCTACGAGCAGTACTTC. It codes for CASSQTYEQYF.

CDR3 coding DNA: TGTGCCAGCAGCTTAGATCCAAGAAACTATGGCTACACCTTC. This codes for CASSLDPRNYGYTF. The rearrangement links TRBV11-3 to TRBJ1-2; D not resolved. Trimming removed 0 bases from V and 2 bases from J, with 7 bases in between. The CDR3 totals 14 residues. Germline loops: CDR1 SGHNT, CDR2 YENEEA.

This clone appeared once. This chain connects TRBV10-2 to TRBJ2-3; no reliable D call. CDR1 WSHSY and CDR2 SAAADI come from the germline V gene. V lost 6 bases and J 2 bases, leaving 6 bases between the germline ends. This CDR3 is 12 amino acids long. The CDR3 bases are TGCGCCAGCAGCGTGACCACAGATACGCAGTATTTT. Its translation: CASSVTTDTQYF.

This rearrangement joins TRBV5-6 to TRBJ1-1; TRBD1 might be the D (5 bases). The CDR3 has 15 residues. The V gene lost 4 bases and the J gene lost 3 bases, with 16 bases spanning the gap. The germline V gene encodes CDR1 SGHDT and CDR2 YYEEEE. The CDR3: CASSPGRDRYTEAFF. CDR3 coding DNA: TGTGCCAGCAGCCCCGGAAGGGACCGTTACACTGAAGCTTTCTTT.

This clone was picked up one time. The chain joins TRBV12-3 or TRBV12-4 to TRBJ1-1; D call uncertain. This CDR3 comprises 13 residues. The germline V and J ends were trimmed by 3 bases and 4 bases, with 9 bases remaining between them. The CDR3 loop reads CASSFTQLTEAFF. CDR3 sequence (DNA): TGTGCCAGCAGTTTTACCCAGCTCACTGAAGCTTTCTTT.

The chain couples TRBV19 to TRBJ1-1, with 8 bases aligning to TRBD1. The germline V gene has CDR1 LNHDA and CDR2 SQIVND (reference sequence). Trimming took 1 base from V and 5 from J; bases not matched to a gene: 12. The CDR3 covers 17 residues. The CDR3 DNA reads TGTGCCAGTAGTATAGGTCCGGACAGGGCGATTCAGACTGAAGCTTTCTTT. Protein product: CASSIGPDRAIQTEAFF.

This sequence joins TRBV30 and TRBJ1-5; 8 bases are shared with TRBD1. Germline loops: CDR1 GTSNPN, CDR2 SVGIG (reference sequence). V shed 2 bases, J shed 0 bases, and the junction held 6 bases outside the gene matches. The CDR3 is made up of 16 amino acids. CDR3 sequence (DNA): TGTGCCTGGAGTACGGGACAGGTCTATAGCAATCAGCCCCAGCATTTT. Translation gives CAWSTGQVYSNQPQHF.

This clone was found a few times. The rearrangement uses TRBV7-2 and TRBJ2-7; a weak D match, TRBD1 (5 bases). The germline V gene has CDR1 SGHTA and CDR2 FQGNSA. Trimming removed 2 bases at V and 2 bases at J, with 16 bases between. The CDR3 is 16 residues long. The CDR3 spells CASSLQPRAGTYEQYV. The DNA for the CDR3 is TGTGCCAGCAGCTTACAACCCAGGGCTGGCACCTACGAGCAGTACGTC.

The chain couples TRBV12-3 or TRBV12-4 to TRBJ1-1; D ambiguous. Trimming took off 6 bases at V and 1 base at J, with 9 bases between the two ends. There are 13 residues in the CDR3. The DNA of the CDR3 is TGTGCCAGCAGCCGCAGCCCGAACACTGAAGCTTTCTTT. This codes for CASSRSPNTEAFF.

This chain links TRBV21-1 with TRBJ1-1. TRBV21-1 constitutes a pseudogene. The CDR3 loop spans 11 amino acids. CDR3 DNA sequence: TGTGCCAGCAGCCCTTCCACTGAAGCTTTCTTT. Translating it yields CASSPSTEAFF.

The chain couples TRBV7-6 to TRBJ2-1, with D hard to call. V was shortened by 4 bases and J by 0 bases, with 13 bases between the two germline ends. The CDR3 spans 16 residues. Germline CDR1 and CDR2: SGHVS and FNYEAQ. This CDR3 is CASSSSPTSSYNEQFF. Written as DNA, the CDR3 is TGTGCCAGCAGCTCGTCCCCGACTTCCTCCTACAATGAGCAGTTCTTC.

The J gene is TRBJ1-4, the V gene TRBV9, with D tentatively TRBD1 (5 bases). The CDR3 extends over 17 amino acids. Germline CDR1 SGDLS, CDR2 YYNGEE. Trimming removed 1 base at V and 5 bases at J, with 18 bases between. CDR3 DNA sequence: TGTGCCAGCAGCGTATATGGAGGGGACGGGTGGAATGAAAAACTGTTTTTT. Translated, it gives CASSVYGGDGWNEKLFF. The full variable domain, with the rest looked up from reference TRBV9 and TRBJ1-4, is DSGVTQTPKHLITATGQRVTLRCSPRSGDLSVYWYQQSLDQGLQFLIQYYNGEERAKGNILERFSAQQFPDLHSELNLSSLELGDSALYFCASSVYGGDGWNEKLFFGSGTQLSVL.

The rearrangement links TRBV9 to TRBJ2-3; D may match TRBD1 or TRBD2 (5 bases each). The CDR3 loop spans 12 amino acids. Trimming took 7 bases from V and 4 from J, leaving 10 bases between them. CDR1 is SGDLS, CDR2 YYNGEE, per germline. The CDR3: CASGGGPDTQYF. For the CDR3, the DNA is TGTGCCAGCGGGGGTGGGCCAGATACGCAGTATTTT.